The 8 T cell receptor beta chains below all came from one sample that was sequenced in a study (dated by TCRdb to the mid-2010s). Receptor amplification or capture employed RT-PCR. Sequencer: Illumina MiSeq. TCRdb applied fastp at Q25 and MiXCR to the public reads, then kept only in-frame beta chains. Each entry merges the rows of one CDR3 protein and shows their most common DNA and genes. The sample contains 650,000 to 800,000 distinct CDR3 sequences, 14% of them found a single time. The top ten constitute 3.6% of the sample. Sequencing input: memory CD4+ T cells from blood. These receptors all come from a female donor in good health, serving as a healthy control.

This clonotype was seen a few times. The V gene is TRBV24-1, the J gene TRBJ2-3, with 7 bases matching TRBD2. Germline V gene data show CDR1 as KGHDR and CDR2 as SFDVKD. There are 18 residues in the CDR3. V was pared by 3 bases and J by 0 bases, with 11 bases of the junction left unmatched. CDR3 in DNA: TGTGCCACCAGTGATGCGACCCCGGTCGGGGGGAGCACAGATACGCAGTATTTT. Its translation: CATSDATPVGGSTDTQYF.

This clonotype was counted ten times or more. CDR3 region: CASSKGSTNTGELFF. The DNA of the CDR3 is TGTGCCAGCAGTAAGGGGTCGACAAACACCGGGGAGCTGTTTTTT. V and J are TRBV12-3 or TRBV12-4 and TRBJ2-2; weak D call: TRBD1 (5 bases). Trimming took off 5 bases at V and 2 bases at J, with 12 bases between the two ends. CDR3 length equals 15 residues.

This clonotype was seen many times. The chain has TRBV2 and TRBJ2-1, with D hard to call. Trimming removed 6 bases from V and 9 bases from J, with 9 bases in between. Germline CDR1 is SNHLY and CDR2 is FYNNEI. The CDR3 has 11 residues. CDR3 amino acids: CASRGYGEQFF. CDR3 in DNA: TGTGCCAGCAGAGGGTACGGTGAGCAGTTCTTC.

In its sample, this clonotype was seen a few times. The rearrangement links TRBV7-3 to TRBJ1-2; 10 bases match TRBD1. V dropped 5 bases and J dropped 4; count of bases not matched to a gene: 4. There are 14 residues in the CDR3. CDR1 and CDR2 (germline): SGHTA, FQGTGA. The CDR3 DNA reads as TGTGCCAGCAGCAAGACAGGGGGCGCCTATGGCTACACCTTC. Amino acid sequence: CASSKTGGAYGYTF.

The CDR3 nucleotides are TGTGCCAGCTCGGGGGGGAGACACGAGCAGTACTTC. Encoded protein: CASSGGRHEQYF. The rearrangement joins TRBV18 to TRBJ2-7, with 7 bases identical to TRBD2. There are 12 residues in the CDR3. The V segment lost 6 bases and the J segment 5 bases; nucleotides outside the gene matches: 4. Germline CDR1 KGHSH, CDR2 LQKENI. The whole variable domain, remainder taken from reference TRBV18 and TRBJ2-7, is NAGVMQNPRHLVRRRGQEARLRCSPMKGHSHVYWYRQLPEEGLKFMVYLQKENIIDESGMPKERFSAEFPKEGPSILRIQQVVRGDSAAYFCASSGGRHEQYFGPGTRLTVT.

This clonotype was counted a few times. The rearrangement links TRBV27 to TRBJ1-2, with no clear D. The CDR3 has 11 residues. V lost 6 bases and J lost 7, with 9 bases in between. The germline gives CDR1 MNHEY, CDR2 SMNVEV (reference sequence). CDR3 in amino acids: CASRNMGGYTF. In DNA, the CDR3 is TGTGCCAGCAGAAACATGGGTGGCTACACCTTC.

V gene TRBV6-1 combines with J gene TRBJ1-2; 7 bases fit TRBD1. The CDR3 covers 15 residues. Germline V CDR1 and CDR2: MNHNS, SASEGT. J was trimmed by 4 bases and V by 4 bases; bases with no gene match: 9. The CDR3 DNA is TGTGCCAGCAGTGTGGGCAGGGGGGGAAGCTATGGCTACACCTTC. Protein: CASSVGRGGSYGYTF.

This sequence joins TRBV2 and TRBJ2-7; D might be TRBD1 (6 bases). Germline V gene data show CDR1 as SNHLY and CDR2 as FYNNEI. V lost 7 bases to trimming and J lost 4 bases, with 11 bases between them. This CDR3 contains 12 residues. CDR3 region: CASMGQPYEQYF. Here the CDR3 DNA reads TGTGCCAGCATGGGACAACCATACGAGCAGTACTTC.